A selection of T cell receptor beta chains follows, all from one sample in a study of T-cell memory formation after mild COVID-19. TCRdb reanalysed the 5' RACE reads using MiXCR and keeps one entry per CDR3 protein. The sample records about 270,000 distinct CDR3 sequences, 15% to 20% being singletons. The sequenced material came from PBMCs or a T cell subset sorted from them (not recorded which). These receptors were taken from a man aged 18 to 29 who had mild COVID-19 (a few samples of this study predate the infection). Cell type and time point are not known. The CDR3 runs from the conserved cysteine through the conserved F or W. A D gene is named only where the DNA matches it firmly. A row's size may be missing; if present it is once, few, many or a size class.

clone_size j_call v_call d_call cdr3_nt cdr3_aa
NA TRBJ1-6 TRBV20-1 TRBD1 TGCAGTGCTAGCTCCGGGACAGGGTTTAATTCACCCCTCCACTTT CSASSGTGFNSPLHF
many TRBJ2-3 TRBV5-1 TRBD1 TGCGCCAGCAGCGGTTCTGACAGGGTTTTCGACACAGATACGCAGTATTTT CASSGSDRVFDTDTQYF
NA TRBJ2-3 TRBV5-1 NA TGCGCCAGTACGGCCGGGACTGGAACTAGCACAGATACGCAGTATTTT CASTAGTGTSTDTQYF
many TRBJ2-1 TRBV14 TRBD2 TGTGCCAGCAGCACCTATTTGGGCGGGGGCTCCTACAATGAGCAGTTCTTC CASSTYLGGGSYNEQFF
NA TRBJ2-7 TRBV5-1 TRBD2 TGCGCCTACCCCTGGATGGCTAGCGGGACCTACGAGCAGTACTTC CAYPWMASGTYEQYF
few TRBJ2-1 TRBV12-3/TRBV12-4 NA TGTGCCAGTTCAAGACTTAGAGTACGTGCTGAGCAGTTCTTC CASSRLRVRAEQFF
few TRBJ2-5 TRBV11-2 TRBD2 TGTGCCAGCAGCTACTCTAGCGGTGGTTGGAAGACCCAGTACTTC CASSYSSGGWKTQYF
few TRBJ2-3 TRBV6-5 TRBD2 TGTGCCAGCAGTTACTCGCGGGGGGCCGCAGATACGCAGTATTTT CASSYSRGAADTQYF
few TRBJ1-2 TRBV7-2 NA TGTGCCAGCAGCTTTGACGGGTCCGGCTACACCTTC CASSFDGSGYTF
NA TRBJ1-6 TRBV12-3/TRBV12-4 NA TGTGCCAGCAGCCCATCGCTGGATTCACCCCTCCACTTT CASSPSLDSPLHF
NA TRBJ1-1 TRBV5-1 TRBD1 TGCGCCAGCAGCTTGGTTGCAGGGGGCGGAGCTGAAGCTTTCTTT CASSLVAGGGAEAFF
NA TRBJ2-3 TRBV20-1 TRBD2 TGCAGTGCTAGAAGGACCGGCGGGGGGAGCACAGATACGCAGTATTTT CSARRTGGGSTDTQYF
few TRBJ2-4 TRBV4-2 TRBD2 TGTGCCAGCAGCCAAGAAGCGGGGCTAGCCAAAAACATTCAGTACTTC CASSQEAGLAKNIQYF